The 17 T cell receptor beta chains below come from one sample, sequenced in a study of cytomegalovirus exposure and HLA in healthy donors. PCR amplification relied on 60 Vbeta primers (plus 13 Jbeta primers). Only in-frame clones appear in the TCRdb table, and some are missing; sequencing was by immunoSEQ multiplex PCR. This sample carries some 130,000 clones, approximately 80% of them seen once, and the ten largest clones take 2.5% to 3.5%. Sequencing was carried out using PBMCs. Source of these receptors: a man aged 35-49 years in good health and CMV-seronegative.

This rearrangement joins TRBV4-2 to TRBJ2-3; the match to TRBD2 covers 10 bases. Germline CDR1 is LGHNA and CDR2 is YNFKEQ. The ends lost 4 bases at V and 0 bases at J; junction bases unmatched: 13. The CDR3 loop spans 19 amino acids. The chain's CDR3 is CASSRALAGAGVSTDTQYF. The CDR3, as DNA: TGTGCCAGCAGCCGCGCCCTAGCGGGAGCCGGAGTTAGCACAGATACGCAGTATTTT.

This clone came up a few times. This chain links TRBV7-8 with TRBJ2-7; D is perhaps TRBD1 (5 bases). The ends were cut back, 1 base at V and 4 bases at J, with 8 bases in the middle. The V gene's germline CDR1 is SGHVS and CDR2 FQNEAQ. This CDR3 spans 13 amino acids. This CDR3 is CASSLGQIYEQYF. Here the CDR3 DNA reads TGTGCCAGCAGCTTAGGACAGATTTACGAGCAGTACTTC.

This clone has more than one count but fewer than ten. The chain uses TRBV5-6 and TRBJ1-5; perhaps TRBD1 as D (6 bases). CDR3 length: 18 residues. Trimming cost V 1 base and J 0 bases, with 17 bases left between them. The germline gives CDR1 SGHDT, CDR2 YYEEEE. CDR3: CASSLLSGRGSSNQPQHF. DNA for the CDR3: TGTGCCAGCAGCTTGCTGTCAGGCAGGGGCTCTAGCAATCAGCCCCAGCATTTT.

The chain combines TRBV4-2 with TRBJ2-3, with 12 bases that match TRBD2. Per the germline V gene, CDR1 is LGHNA and CDR2 is YNFKEQ. The length of the CDR3 is 16 residues. V shed 2 bases, J shed 1 base, and the junction held 1 base outside the gene matches. Here the CDR3 reads CASSQRTSGGTDTQYF. The CDR3 region has the DNA TGTGCCAGCAGCCAACGGACTAGCGGGGGCACAGATACGCAGTATTTT.

The V gene is TRBV10-2, the J gene TRBJ2-2; 11 nucleotides match TRBD2. V gave up 3 bases and J gave up 4 bases; unmatched junction bases: 10. Germline-derived CDR1 and CDR2 are WSHSY and SAAADI. The length of the CDR3 is 18 residues. In nucleotides, the CDR3 is TGCGCCAGCAGTGACTCGGGACTAGCGGAGGGGGGCACCGGGGAGCTGTTTTTT. This sequence encodes CASSDSGLAEGGTGELFF.

The gene calls are TRBV28 and TRBJ2-3, with unresolved D. V was cut by 3 bases and J by 0 bases, with 10 bases left in between. Germline V gene data show CDR1 as MDHEN and CDR2 as SYDVKM. The CDR3 consists of 15 residues. The CDR3 protein is CASSFEFTSTDTQYF. In DNA form, the CDR3 reads TGTGCCAGCAGTTTTGAGTTTACTAGCACAGATACGCAGTATTTT.

The chain employs TRBV12-5 and TRBJ2-5, with 7 bases matching TRBD2. Trimming took 1 base from V and 8 from J; bases not matched to a gene: 4. The CDR3 is 13 amino acids. Germline values: CDR1 LGHNT, CDR2 FRNRAP. The CDR3 reads CASGLGSSGTQYF. The CDR3 DNA sequence: TGTGCTAGTGGTTTGGGATCTAGCGGAACCCAGTACTTC.

The chain joins TRBV30 to TRBJ2-7; maybe TRBD2 (5 bases). Per the germline V gene, CDR1 is GTSNPN and CDR2 is SVGIG (reference sequence). This CDR3 region has 12 residues. V gave up 4 bases and J gave up 2 bases, with 9 bases separating them. The CDR3 loop reads CAWIEGTYEQYF. In nucleotides, the CDR3 is TGTGCCTGGATCGAGGGCACCTACGAGCAGTACTTC. Full variable domain (remainder filled in from reference TRBV30 and TRBJ2-7): SQTIHQWPATLVQPVGSPLSLECTVEGTSNPNLYWYRQAAGRGLQLLFYSVGIGQISSEVPQNLSASRPQDRQFILSSKKLLLSDSGFYLCAWIEGTYEQYFGPGTRLTVT.

The chain is built from TRBV10-3 and TRBJ2-7; 8 bases are shared with TRBD1. Germline-derived CDR1 and CDR2 are ENHRY and SYGVKD. The CDR3 is 15 amino acids. With V trimmed by 5 bases and J by 3 bases, 9 bases remained unmatched. This CDR3 reads CAISPGTGWDYEQYF. The CDR3 bases are TGTGCCATCAGTCCTGGGACAGGATGGGACTACGAGCAGTACTTC.

The chain combines TRBV9 with TRBJ2-7, with TRBD2 matching over 11 bases. The CDR3 is made up of 18 amino acids. Germline V CDR1 and CDR2: SGDLS, YYNGEE. J gave up 0 bases and V 8 bases, and 16 bases lay outside the gene matches. Here the CDR3 DNA reads TGTGCCAGAAAGAAGGGACTAGCGGCTTATTTCCGCTCCTACGAGCAGTACTTC. It translates to CARKKGLAAYFRSYEQYF.

J is TRBJ1-1 and V is TRBV5-1; no reliable D call. In germline, CDR1 is SGHRS, CDR2 YFSETQ. V lost 4 bases to trimming and J lost 6 bases, with 19 bases between them. The CDR3 consists of 15 residues. Here the CDR3 DNA reads TGCGCCAGCAGCCCCAGCCGGGGTGTGGACGCTGAAGCTTTCTTT. This gives the protein CASSPSRGVDAEAFF.

This clone has at least ten counts. V is TRBV7-9 and J is TRBJ2-1; no reliable D call. V lost 1 base and J lost 9, with 7 bases in between. Germline CDR1 and CDR2: SEHNR and FQNEAQ (reference sequence). The CDR3 is 12 amino acids. CDR3 sequence reads: CASSLGSSEQFF. The DNA of the CDR3 is TGTGCCAGCAGCTTAGGGTCGAGTGAGCAGTTCTTC.

This sequence joins TRBV7-7 and TRBJ2-1; 10 nucleotides line up with TRBD2. The CDR3 is made up of 16 amino acids. In germline, CDR1 is SSHAT, CDR2 FNYEAQ (reference sequence). With V trimmed by 5 bases and J by 4 bases, 8 bases remained unmatched. The DNA of the CDR3 is TGTGCCAGCAGCCCAGACGGACTAGCGGAATACAATGAGCAGTTCTTC. This encodes CASSPDGLAEYNEQFF. Full variable domain (missing parts from reference TRBV7-7 and TRBJ2-1): GAGVSQSPRYKVTKRGQDVTLRCDPISSHATLYWYQQALGQGPEFLTYFNYEAQPDKSGLPSDRFSAERPEGSISTLTIQRTEQRDSAMYRCASSPDGLAEYNEQFFGPGTRLTVL.

The CDR3 spells CASILGTGGATEAFF. The DNA of the CDR3 is TGTGCCAGCATCCTAGGGACAGGCGGGGCCACTGAAGCTTTCTTT. V is TRBV5-4 and J is TRBJ1-1, with 8 bases fitting TRBD1. J was trimmed by 4 bases and V by 6 bases; bases with no gene match: 11. The CDR3 is 15 amino acids. Germline V lookup: CDR1 SGHNT, CDR2 YYREEE (reference sequence).

This clone appeared a few times. The chain combines TRBV7-9 with TRBJ1-4, with 8 bases fitting TRBD1. This CDR3 contains 15 residues. Germline V gene data show CDR1 as SEHNR and CDR2 as FQNEAQ (reference sequence). With 10 bases clipped from V and 7 bases from J, the junction kept 14 bases outside the gene matches. The CDR3 sequence: CATSPDRAEIEKLFF. The CDR3 region has the DNA TGTGCCACCTCCCCGGACAGGGCAGAGATTGAAAAACTGTTTTTT.

The sample holds a few counts of this clone. The J gene is TRBJ1-2, the V gene TRBV11-3, with D uncertain. The CDR3 has 14 amino acids. Trimming stripped 1 base from V and 2 bases from J, with 8 bases between. Germline lookup yields CDR1 SGHNT and CDR2 YENEEA. DNA for the CDR3: TGTGCCAGCAGCTTAGCGACAACCAACTATGGCTACACCTTC. Protein sequence: CASSLATTNYGYTF.

The chain couples TRBV7-2 to TRBJ2-6; tentatively, D is TRBD2 (6 bases). This CDR3 contains 15 residues. The germline V gene has CDR1 SGHTA and CDR2 FQGNSA. Trimming stripped 3 bases from V and 2 bases from J, with 8 bases between. CDR3 in amino acids: CASSLGGTGANVLTF. Written as DNA, the CDR3 is TGTGCCAGCAGCTTGGGAGGCACTGGGGCCAACGTCCTGACTTTC.